This T cell receptor (beta chain) was found in a study of OX40 agonist ivuxolimab in advanced cancers. Study-level information: Patients assigned to dose escalation were diagnosed with hepatocellular carcinoma, melanoma, renal cell or head and neck cancer. The study reported partial responses in three patients: one hepatocellular carcinoma, two cutaneous melanoma.

General study results and limits: There were, on average, more expanded clones in CD8+ T cells than in CD4+.

As concerns this clone: Its antigen remains unidentified.

Assay used: immunoSEQ multiplex PCR; TCRdb lists only in-frame clones, some missing. The data hold tens of thousands of clones, with 81% observed a single time. Germline V CDR1 and CDR2: SGHNT, YYREEE (reference sequence). The CDR3 is 18 amino acids. J gave up 1 base and V 5 bases, and 14 bases lay outside the gene matches. Specimen: CD4+ or CD8+ T cells sorted from blood, collected in a trial of the OX40 agonist ivuxolimab. The origin of this receptor is an adult with an advanced solid tumor such as melanoma, head and neck, liver or kidney cancer. The rearrangement uses TRBV5-4 and TRBJ1-1, with TRBD1 matching 10 bases. CDR3 amino acids: CASSRRQGATATNTEAFF. The DNA for the CDR3 is TGTGCCAGCAGTCGGAGACAGGGGGCTACGGCGACGAACACTGAAGCTTTCTTT.